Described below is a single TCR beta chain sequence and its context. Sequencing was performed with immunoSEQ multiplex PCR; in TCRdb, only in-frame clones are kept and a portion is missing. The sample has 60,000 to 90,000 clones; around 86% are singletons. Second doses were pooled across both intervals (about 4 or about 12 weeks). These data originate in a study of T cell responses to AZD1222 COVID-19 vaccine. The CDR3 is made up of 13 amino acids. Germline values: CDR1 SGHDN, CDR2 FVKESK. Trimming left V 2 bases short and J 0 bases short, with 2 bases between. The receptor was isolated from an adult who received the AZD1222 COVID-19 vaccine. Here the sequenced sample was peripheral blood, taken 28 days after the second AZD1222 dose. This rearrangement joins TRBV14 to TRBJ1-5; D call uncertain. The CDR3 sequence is CASSQSSNQPQHF. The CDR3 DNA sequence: TGTGCCAGCAGCCAATCTAGCAATCAGCCCCAGCATTTT. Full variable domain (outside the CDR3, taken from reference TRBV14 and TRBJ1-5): EAGVTQFPSHSVIEKGQTVTLRCDPISGHDNLYWYRRVMGKEIKFLLHFVKESKQDESGMPNNRFLAERTGGTYSTLKVQPAELEDSGVYFCASSQSSNQPQHFGDGTRLSIL.